The clone carrying this T cell receptor (beta chain) came up many times. Its antigen is currently unknown. Germline V gene sequence: CDR1 SGHDT, CDR2 YYEEEE. Between the trimmed V and J ends, which lost 0 bases and 8 bases, there was a span of 11 bases. The CDR3 runs to 13 residues. cDNA was made by 5'RACE with 10-nucleotide random UMIs. MiXCR was run by TCRdb on the 5' RACE reads, yielding one entry per CDR3 protein. This sample has 55,000 to 65,000 distinct CDR3 sequences; roughly 3.5% occur once, and the top ten carry 2.5% to 4%. The sample belongs to a study of neurological immune-mediated disorders. Study-level findings and limits: The greatest degree of TCR clonal expansion was observed in HTLV-1-associated myelopathy, with the lowest in multiple sclerosis, below that of healthy controls. In multiple sclerosis patients, the repertoire cluster was unrelated to clinical or MRI findings.

Sequencing was performed on PBMCs. The chain combines TRBV5-6 with TRBJ1-2; D uncertain. The clonotype comes from a woman between 25 and 40 years old with multiple sclerosis. The CDR3, as DNA: TGTGCCAGCAGCTTGGCCGGAGGGCTCGGCTACACCTTC. It translates to CASSLAGGLGYTF. The variable domain in full, completed from reference TRBV5-6 and TRBJ1-2, reads DAGVTQSPTHLIKTRGQQVTLRCSPKSGHDTVSWYQQALGQGPQFIFQYYEEEERQRGNFPDRFSGHQFPNYSSELNVNALLLGDSALYLCASSLAGGLGYTFGSGTRLTVV.